These T cell receptor beta chains were read from a single sample in a study of blood T cell repertoires in COVID-19. The protocol was immunoSEQ multiplex PCR, while the TCRdb copy is restricted to in-frame clones and leaves out a portion. Of 150,000 to 200,000 clones in the sample, around 88% are singletons; the top ten hold about 3.6%. Sequencing was carried out using PBMCs or T cells enriched from blood (not recorded which). These receptor sequences come from a woman aged 50 to 60 in a cohort exposed to, infected with or recovered from COVID-19 (not recorded which). CDR3s include the opening cysteine and the closing phenylalanine or tryptophan. Fields, in order: J gene, clone size, D gene, V gene, CDR3 DNA, CDR3 protein. The D gene is left open where the match is weak. Part of the rows lack a size; the others show once, few, many or a class for expanded clones.

J: TRBJ2-7; size: once; D: TRBD2; V: TRBV3-1/TRBV3-2; DNA: TGTGCCAGCAGCCAGGGGACTAGCGGGAGGCCACCCTACGAGCAGTACTTC; CDR3: CASSQGTSGRPPYEQYF
J: TRBJ2-1; size: -; D: TRBD2; V: TRBV5-4; DNA: TGTGCCAGCAGCTTGAGACTAGCGGGAGGAGATGAGCAGTTCTTC; CDR3: CASSLRLAGGDEQFF
J: TRBJ1-3; size: -; D: -; V: TRBV28; DNA: TGTGCCAGCAGTCTCACCCAGGGGTCTGGAAACACCATATATTTT; CDR3: CASSLTQGSGNTIYF
J: TRBJ2-2; size: -; D: TRBD2; V: TRBV5-4; DNA: TGTGCCAGCAGCTTGGCAGGGACTAGCGGGGGAACCGGGGAGCTGTTTTTT; CDR3: CASSLAGTSGGTGELFF
J: TRBJ1-2; size: few; D: TRBD1; V: TRBV25-1; DNA: TGTGCCAGCAGTGGTGCTTATAACAGGGGAGATGACTATGGCTACACCTTC; CDR3: CASSGAYNRGDDYGYTF
J: TRBJ2-1; size: -; D: TRBD2; V: TRBV2; DNA: TGTGCCAGCACGCGGGAGATATCCTACAATGAGCAGTTCTTC; CDR3: CASTREISYNEQFF
J: TRBJ1-1; size: -; D: TRBD1; V: TRBV15; DNA: TGTGCCACCAGCCATCGACAGGGGGCGAACACTGAAGCTTTCTTT; CDR3: CATSHRQGANTEAFF
J: TRBJ2-5; size: -; D: TRBD1; V: TRBV19; DNA: TGTGCCAGTAAAGGGGACAGGGGGAAAGAGACCCAGTACTTC; CDR3: CASKGDRGKETQYF
J: TRBJ2-1; size: once; D: TRBD2; V: TRBV4-1; DNA: TGCGCCAGCAGCCAAAGTACTAGCGGATACAATGAGCAGTTCTTC; CDR3: CASSQSTSGYNEQFF
J: TRBJ1-2; size: few; D: -; V: TRBV5-4; DNA: TGTGCCAGCTCTAAGACGGGAAACTATGGCTACACCTTC; CDR3: CASSKTGNYGYTF
J: TRBJ2-5; size: -; D: -; V: TRBV27; DNA: TGTGCCAGCAGTTTTGAGAGGAGGGAGACCCAGTACTTC; CDR3: CASSFERRETQYF
J: TRBJ1-1; size: -; D: TRBD1; V: TRBV29-1; DNA: TGCAGCGTTGGGACAGGGGGCTACACTGAAGCTTTCTTT; CDR3: CSVGTGGYTEAFF
J: TRBJ2-2; size: -; D: -; V: TRBV30; DNA: TGTGCCTGGAGTGTTGGAGTAGGATTGACCGGGGAGCTGTTTTTT; CDR3: CAWSVGVGLTGELFF
J: TRBJ2-3; size: -; D: -; V: TRBV19; DNA: TGTGCCAGTAGTTTTGAGGGGGGGACAGATACGCAGTATTTT; CDR3: CASSFEGGTDTQYF
J: TRBJ1-4; size: -; D: TRBD1; V: TRBV2; DNA: TGTGCCAGCAGTGAGGAGAACAGGGGAGGAGAAAAACTGTTTTTT; CDR3: CASSEENRGGEKLFF
J: TRBJ1-3; size: -; D: TRBD1; V: TRBV7-8; DNA: TGTGCCAGCAGCTCCCGTCAACAACGCACAGGGGGCGACGGAAACACCATATATTTT; CDR3: CASSSRQQRTGGDGNTIYF
J: TRBJ2-6; size: many; D: TRBD1; V: TRBV11-2; DNA: TGTGCCAGCAGCTTAGAATGGAGAGGGGGCCTCAACGTCCTGACTTTC; CDR3: CASSLEWRGGLNVLTF
J: TRBJ2-6; size: -; D: -; V: TRBV28; DNA: TGTGCCAGCAGTGGGGACTCCCGGTTTGGGGCCAACGTCCTGACTTTC; CDR3: CASSGDSRFGANVLTF
J: TRBJ2-5; size: -; D: -; V: TRBV27; DNA: TGTGCCAGCAGTTCGCGAACAGGGTTTGAGGGAGAGACCCAGTACTTC; CDR3: CASSSRTGFEGETQYF
J: TRBJ2-7; size: -; D: -; V: TRBV7-8; DNA: TGTGCCAGCAGCCGAGACAGATTATCTTACGAGCAGTACTTC; CDR3: CASSRDRLSYEQYF
J: TRBJ2-3; size: -; D: -; V: TRBV4-3; DNA: TGCGCCAGCAGCCAAGGACAGGGGCTAGCGGGACGAGATACGCAGTATTTT; CDR3: CASSQGQGLAGRDTQYF
J: TRBJ2-7; size: -; D: TRBD2; V: TRBV6-2/TRBV6-3; DNA: TGTGCCAGCAGTCCCGGGACTAGCGGTTACTACGAGCAGTACTTC; CDR3: CASSPGTSGYYEQYF
J: TRBJ2-7; size: once; D: -; V: TRBV28; DNA: TGTGCCAGCAAATATCAGGGGCCACAAAAATTGCAGTACTTC; CDR3: CASKYQGPQKLQYF
J: TRBJ1-2; size: once; D: -; V: TRBV4-1; DNA: TGCGCCAGCAGCCAAGATTGGTCGGGAAAATATGGCTACACCTTC; CDR3: CASSQDWSGKYGYTF
J: TRBJ2-3; size: -; D: -; V: TRBV2; DNA: TGTGCCAGTCGTAGCAGGGGGGGCACAGATACGCAGTATTTT; CDR3: CASRSRGGTDTQYF
J: TRBJ1-1; size: once; D: -; V: TRBV11-2; DNA: TGTGCCAGCAGCTCCCCGGGACTCAGGAACACTGAAGCTTTCTTT; CDR3: CASSSPGLRNTEAFF
J: TRBJ2-3; size: -; D: TRBD1; V: TRBV19; DNA: TGTGCCACCACCCCGGGACAGGGGAGGTCAGATACGCAGTATTTT; CDR3: CATTPGQGRSDTQYF
J: TRBJ2-1; size: -; D: -; V: TRBV7-7; DNA: TGTGCTAGCAGCCCCGGTCAGGGTTTGGAGGAGCAGTTCTTC; CDR3: CASSPGQGLEEQFF
J: TRBJ2-2; size: few; D: -; V: TRBV5-1; DNA: TGCGCCAGCAGCTTGGAGCTCCTCACGAACACCGGGGAGCTGTTTTTT; CDR3: CASSLELLTNTGELFF
J: TRBJ2-4; size: -; D: -; V: TRBV3-1/TRBV3-2; DNA: TGTGCCAGCAGCCAAGGCGAGCTAGCCAAAAACATTCAGTACTTC; CDR3: CASSQGELAKNIQYF
J: TRBJ2-3; size: -; D: -; V: TRBV18; DNA: TGTGCCAGCTCACCCTCACTAGATCCAGATACGCAGTATTTT; CDR3: CASSPSLDPDTQYF
J: TRBJ2-7; size: -; D: -; V: TRBV27; DNA: TGTGCCAGCGGCTCAGTTGGCCCCTACGAGCAGTACTTC; CDR3: CASGSVGPYEQYF
J: TRBJ2-3; size: -; D: -; V: TRBV3-1/TRBV3-2; DNA: TGTGCCAGCAGCCCTCGAGGGAGTCTCTCAAATACGCAGTATTTT; CDR3: CASSPRGSLSNTQYF
J: TRBJ2-3; size: few; D: TRBD2; V: TRBV4-3; DNA: TGCGCCAGCAGCCATGAACTAGCGGGGAGCCGAGATACGCAGTATTTT; CDR3: CASSHELAGSRDTQYF
J: TRBJ2-7; size: -; D: -; V: TRBV10-3; DNA: TGTGCCATCAGTGAGGAGCGTCTGTCCTACGAGCAGTACTTC; CDR3: CAISEERLSYEQYF
J: TRBJ2-3; size: -; D: -; V: TRBV24-1; DNA: TGTGCCACCAGTGAGAGGGAGCGGGGCACAGATACGCAGTATTTT; CDR3: CATSERERGTDTQYF
J: TRBJ2-2; size: few; D: TRBD1; V: TRBV28; DNA: TGTGCCAGCAGTGCTCCCGGGACAGGGATTACCGGGGAGCTGTTTTTT; CDR3: CASSAPGTGITGELFF
J: TRBJ2-5; size: -; D: TRBD1; V: TRBV5-1; DNA: TGCGCCAGCAGCCATCCAGGACAGGGGTTGGAGACCCAGTACTTC; CDR3: CASSHPGQGLETQYF
J: TRBJ2-1; size: -; D: TRBD2; V: TRBV5-1; DNA: TGCGCCAGCAGCTTCCCTAGCGGGAGTAGAGGATTTTACAATGAGCAGTTCTTC; CDR3: CASSFPSGSRGFYNEQFF
J: TRBJ1-3; size: -; D: -; V: TRBV9; DNA: TGTGCCAGCAGCGTAGATCAGGGCTCTGGAAACACCATATATTTT; CDR3: CASSVDQGSGNTIYF
J: TRBJ2-1; size: few; D: -; V: TRBV28; DNA: TGTGCCAGCAGTTCCGAGGACGGGAGCTCCTACAATGAGCAGTTCTTC; CDR3: CASSSEDGSSYNEQFF
J: TRBJ1-4; size: -; D: -; V: TRBV30; DNA: TGTGCCTGGAGTCCTCATCGCGGGGACGGTGAAAAACTGTTTTTT; CDR3: CAWSPHRGDGEKLFF
J: TRBJ1-2; size: -; D: TRBD1; V: TRBV27; DNA: TGTGCCAGCAGTTTGGGACAGGCCTTCGGCTACACCTTC; CDR3: CASSLGQAFGYTF
J: TRBJ1-1; size: -; D: TRBD1; V: TRBV6-5; DNA: TGTGCCAGCAGGGGACAGGGACTGAACACTGAAGCTTTCTTT; CDR3: CASRGQGLNTEAFF
J: TRBJ2-2; size: -; D: -; V: TRBV5-1; DNA: TGCGCCAGCAGCTGGGCCAGGGGTGGAGGGGAGCTGTTTTTT; CDR3: CASSWARGGGELFF
J: TRBJ1-3; size: once; D: -; V: TRBV19; DNA: TGTGCCAGTAGCTCCCTAGGGGTCTCTGGAAACACCATATATTTT; CDR3: CASSSLGVSGNTIYF
J: TRBJ2-3; size: once; D: -; V: TRBV18; DNA: TGTGCCAGCTCACCTGGGACCGGGGTCAGAGGAGCGGGAGATACGCAGTATTTT; CDR3: CASSPGTGVRGAGDTQYF
J: TRBJ2-7; size: -; D: -; V: TRBV7-3; DNA: TGTGCCAGCAGCTTAACGGGGGGTGGTTTCTACGAGCAGTACTTC; CDR3: CASSLTGGGFYEQYF
J: TRBJ2-3; size: -; D: -; V: TRBV11-2; DNA: TGTGCCAGCAGCTTAGATCGTTATCCCGGCACAGATACGCAGTATTTT; CDR3: CASSLDRYPGTDTQYF
J: TRBJ1-1; size: -; D: -; V: TRBV5-5; DNA: TGTGCCAGCAGCTTGGAGCAGGGGCCTAAGAACACTGAAGCTTTCTTT; CDR3: CASSLEQGPKNTEAFF
J: TRBJ2-4; size: -; D: TRBD1; V: TRBV29-1; DNA: TGCAGCGCCATGGACAGGGGACGGAACATTCAGTACTTC; CDR3: CSAMDRGRNIQYF
J: TRBJ1-1; size: -; D: -; V: TRBV3-1/TRBV3-2; DNA: TGTGCCAGCAGCCAAGGAAGGGGGGGGTACACTGAAGCTTTCTTT; CDR3: CASSQGRGGYTEAFF
J: TRBJ2-3; size: -; D: TRBD1; V: TRBV11-3; DNA: TGTGCCAGCAGCTCCCGGGACAGGGGGCCGGATACGCAGTATTTT; CDR3: CASSSRDRGPDTQYF
J: TRBJ2-2; size: -; D: -; V: TRBV5-6; DNA: TGTGCCAGCAGCTTGGCCGCGATCCGGGAGCTGTTTTTT; CDR3: CASSLAAIRELFF
J: TRBJ2-1; size: -; D: -; V: TRBV25-1; DNA: TGTGCCAGCAGTGAATCCCCCCTAGCTAGTAATGAGCAGTTCTTC; CDR3: CASSESPLASNEQFF